This record looks at one TCR beta chain sequence and its context. The data originate from a study of blood T cell repertoires in COVID-19. Study at large: Both acute and convalescent COVID-19 samples were obtained from the United States, Italy and Spain. Sources were T cells, B-cell-depleted T cells, or PBMCs; the material itself was cDNA or gDNA.

In the original workflow: Estimates of nucleated cell counts were drawn from the amplification of reference gene primers. The repertoire was sequenced with immunoSEQ multiplex PCR; TCRdb's copy has only in-frame clones and lacks some. The V and J calls and the clone size are those of that table, but D and trimming were determined from the DNA. The table includes 70,000 to 90,000 clones, less than 85% detected once. The receptor comes from a human donor in a cohort sampled during active COVID-19. The sample comprised peripheral blood.

CDR3 loop: CASSLFYSSGNTIYF. The CDR3 DNA sequence: TGCGCCAGCAGCTTGTTTTACAGCTCTGGAAACACCATATATTTT. This chain joins TRBV5-1 and TRBJ1-3; D is uncertain. This CDR3 contains 15 residues. The germline V and J ends were trimmed by 1 base and 0 bases, with 8 bases remaining between them. Germline lookup yields CDR1 SGHRS and CDR2 YFSETQ.